Below are 11 T cell receptor beta chains sequenced from a single sample in a study of spatial heterogeneity in lung cancer (dated by TCRdb to between 2018 and 2020). Library generation was performed with 5' RACE. The run used a NextSeq 500. The public reads were run again by TCRdb, first through fastp at Q25 and then through MiXCR, and only productive beta chains were kept. For every CDR3 protein sequence, its rows merge into one entry that carries the most common genes and DNA. The sample yields tens of thousands of distinct CDR3 sequences; 10% to 15% were counted once. Of the sample, 4.6% falls within the top ten clones. The sample's time point label, decoded: sample taken at primary tumor resection. Without any cell sorting, TCR sequencing was performed on whole RNA extracted either from tumor and nontumor lung tissue or from cryopreserved PBMC samples. The sample here was PBMCs, taken at surgery. The receptors were gathered from a male donor with early-stage non-small cell lung cancer.

The chain links TRBV30 to TRBJ2-2; D may match TRBD1 or TRBD2 (5 bases each). Germline CDR1 GTSNPN, CDR2 SVGIG (reference sequence). This CDR3 is 14 amino acids long. The germline V and J ends were trimmed by 4 bases and 5 bases, with 14 bases remaining between them. CDR3 in amino acids: CAWTGQGRTGELFF. CDR3 in DNA: TGTGCCTGGACGGGGCAGGGCCGGACCGGGGAGCTGTTTTTT. Drawing the rest from reference TRBV30 and TRBJ2-2, the complete variable domain is SQTIHQWPATLVQPVGSPLSLECTVEGTSNPNLYWYRQAAGRGLQLLFYSVGIGQISSEVPQNLSASRPQDRQFILSSKKLLLSDSGFYLCAWTGQGRTGELFFGEGSRLTVL.

This clonotype came up a few times. V gene TRBV2 combines with J gene TRBJ2-1, with 8 bases matching TRBD2. The V gene end was trimmed by 6 bases and the J gene end by 0 bases; junction bases not matched to a gene: 10. This CDR3 has 17 amino acids. Germline CDR1 and CDR2: SNHLY and FYNNEI. This CDR3 reads CASSDTSGGSSYNEQFF. The CDR3 DNA reads as TGTGCCAGCAGCGACACCAGCGGGGGTTCCTCCTACAATGAGCAGTTCTTC.

This clonotype was seen many times. This sequence joins TRBV28 and TRBJ1-1; 8 nucleotides align to TRBD1. Germline trimming cut 7 bases from V and 2 bases from J; bases unmatched to any gene: 15. From germline, CDR1 is MDHEN and CDR2 SYDVKM. The CDR3 loop spans 17 amino acids. CDR3 residues: CASILSVAGGLNTEAFF. The CDR3 coding sequence is TGTGCCAGCATCCTTTCAGTGGCAGGGGGCTTAAACACTGAAGCTTTCTTT.

This clonotype was observed a few times. The rearrangement joins TRBV5-1 to TRBJ1-3; 7 bases match TRBD1. The CDR3 extends over 15 amino acids. Germline V gene sequence: CDR1 SGHRS, CDR2 YFSETQ. After removal of 4 bases from V and 0 bases from J, the junction contained 4 bases not matched to a gene. The DNA for the CDR3 is TGCGCCAGCAGCCGCGACAGGGTCTCTGGAAACACCATATATTTT. This sequence encodes CASSRDRVSGNTIYF.

The chain links TRBV20-1 to TRBJ2-7; 10 bases line up with TRBD2. Looked up from germline, CDR1 is DFQATT and CDR2 is SNEGSKA (reference sequence). The CDR3 is 15 amino acids. J was trimmed by 1 base and V by 5 bases; bases with no gene match: 8. The chain's CDR3 is CSARPGTSASYEQYF. Here the CDR3 DNA reads TGCAGTGCTCGGCCAGGGACTAGCGCGTCCTACGAGCAGTACTTC.

This clonotype was observed a few times. The chain links TRBV7-9 to TRBJ1-2; D remains ambiguous. Between the trimmed V and J ends, which lost 1 base and 5 bases, there was a span of 11 bases. Germline CDR1 is SEHNR and CDR2 is FQNEAQ (reference sequence). The CDR3 length is 14 residues. CDR3 region: CASSLVGSRYGYTF. CDR3 nucleotide sequence: TGTGCCAGCAGCTTAGTCGGAAGTCGGTATGGCTACACCTTC.

This clonotype was seen only a few times. This sequence joins TRBV14 and TRBJ2-7, with D unresolved. V shed 0 bases and J shed 0 bases, with 12 bases lying between them. Germline V gene lookup returns CDR1 SGHDN and CDR2 FVKESK. This CDR3 spans 16 amino acids. CDR3 DNA: TGTGCCAGCAGCCAAGATACGCGACATTCCTCCTACGAGCAGTACTTC. It encodes CASSQDTRHSSYEQYF.

This clonotype was found many times. The chain recombines TRBV5-5 with TRBJ2-7; D not certain. The V gene lost 0 bases and the J gene lost 0 bases, with 7 bases spanning the gap. Germline V CDR1 and CDR2: SGHKS, YYEKEE (reference sequence). The CDR3 totals 14 residues. Here the CDR3 reads CASSLVRSSYEQYF. CDR3 coding DNA: TGTGCCAGCAGCTTGGTCAGGAGCTCCTACGAGCAGTACTTC.

This clonotype appeared many times. The chain couples TRBV5-5 to TRBJ2-6, with D uncertain. With 4 bases removed from V and 4 bases from J, the gap between germline ends came to 15 bases. The germline V gene encodes CDR1 SGHKS and CDR2 YYEKEE (reference sequence). This CDR3 has 16 amino acids. The CDR3 spells CASSTQAFAGANVLTF. CDR3 nucleotide sequence: TGTGCCAGCAGCACCCAGGCTTTCGCCGGGGCCAACGTCCTGACTTTC. Full variable domain (missing parts from reference TRBV5-5 and TRBJ2-6): DAGVTQSPTHLIKTRGQQVTLRCSPISGHKSVSWYQQVLGQGPQFIFQYYEKEERGRGNFPDRFSARQFPNYSSELNVNALLLGDSALYLCASSTQAFAGANVLTFGAGSRLTVL.

This clonotype was counted ten times or more. V gene TRBV19 combines with J gene TRBJ1-5; D is undetermined. Germline-derived CDR1 and CDR2 are LNHDA and SQIVND (reference sequence). Trimming pared 7 bases from V and 0 bases from J, leaving 10 bases between. This CDR3 has 14 residues. In DNA form, the CDR3 reads TGTGCCAGTAAGTTCCACGATAGCAATCAGCCCCAGCATTTT. Translation gives CASKFHDSNQPQHF.

A remark on this clonotype: One end of the junction fails to match germline, which may point to a read error. The chain carries TRBV6-2 or TRBV6-3 and TRBJ2-1; D is ambiguous. The CDR3 covers 12 residues. The germline CDR1 and CDR2 sequences are MNHEY and SVGEGT. The CDR3 DNA follows: TGTGCCGCCCGGGCCTCCCACAATGAGCAGTTCTTC. This gives the protein CAARASHNEQFF.